A single sample gave rise to the 13 T cell receptor beta chains below, sequenced in a study of blood T cell repertoires in COVID-19. Here immunoSEQ multiplex PCR was the method, and the copy in TCRdb shows in-frame clones only, minus some. Of some 100,000 clones in the sample, 80% to 95% are singletons; the top ten hold 4.5% to 6%. The sample was peripheral blood. These TCRs come from a man between 45 and 60 years old with active COVID-19.

In its sample, this clone was seen once. The rearrangement links TRBV6-6 to TRBJ2-1; 11 nucleotides agree with TRBD2. The CDR3 is 15 residues long. The germline V gene encodes CDR1 MNHNY and CDR2 SVGAGI (reference sequence). Trimming removed 7 bases from V and 4 bases from J; junction bases left unmatched: 6. For the CDR3, the DNA is TGTGCCAGCATCAAGACTAGCGGGATGTACAATGAGCAGTTCTTC. Its protein product is CASIKTSGMYNEQFF.

This chain uses TRBV7-2 with TRBJ2-2; 13 nucleotides align to TRBD2. J lost 0 bases, V lost 5 bases, and 3 bases had no gene match. The CDR3 length is 17 residues. Germline CDR1 is SGHTA and CDR2 is FQGNSA. CDR3 nucleotides: TGTGCCAGCAGCGAGGGACTAGCGGGAACGAACACCGGGGAGCTGTTTTTT. Translating gives CASSEGLAGTNTGELFF.

The rearrangement uses TRBV28 and TRBJ1-2; perhaps TRBD1 as D (5 bases). Looked up from germline, CDR1 is MDHEN and CDR2 is SYDVKM. The V end lost 6 bases, the J end lost 2 bases, and 13 bases lay between the germline ends. The CDR3 covers 14 residues. The CDR3 protein is CASSQSGVNYGYTF. The CDR3 nucleotides read TGTGCCAGCAGCCAGTCGGGGGTAAACTATGGCTACACCTTC.

This clone was counted a single time. The V call is TRBV12-3 or TRBV12-4, the J call TRBJ1-5, with a weak D call TRBD1 (6 bases). Trimming pared 3 bases from V and 6 bases from J, leaving 9 bases between. This CDR3 is built from 13 residues. CDR3: CASSLRGLQPQHF. The CDR3 DNA reads TGTGCCAGCAGTTTGCGGGGGCTTCAGCCCCAGCATTTT.

This clone was seen once. The V call is TRBV19, the J call TRBJ2-7; tentatively, D is TRBD1 (5 bases). This CDR3 has 14 residues. Per germline, CDR1 LNHDA and CDR2 SQIVND (reference sequence). V lost 1 base and J lost 2, with 9 bases in between. This CDR3 reads CASSIGQGTYEQYF. For the CDR3, the DNA is TGTGCCAGTAGTATAGGTCAGGGAACCTACGAGCAGTACTTC.

DNA for the CDR3: TGTGCCAGCAGTTCTGGGACAGGGGGTCCAGCCAAAAACATTCAGTACTTC. It encodes CASSSGTGGPAKNIQYF. This chain joins TRBV28 and TRBJ2-4, with 11 bases fitting TRBD1. This CDR3 has 17 residues. Germline CDR1 reads MDHEN; CDR2 reads SYDVKM. V shed 4 bases and J 0 bases; nucleotides not matched to a gene: 5.

The chain joins TRBV6-5 to TRBJ2-7, with 8 bases lining up with TRBD2. V trimming: 6 bases; J trimming: 7 bases; junction bases outside the gene matches: 8. The germline V gene encodes CDR1 MNHEY and CDR2 SVGAGI. CDR3 length: 13 residues. The CDR3 region has the DNA TGTGCCAGCAGGCTTAGCGGGACAATTGAGCAGTACTTC. This translates into CASRLSGTIEQYF.

The chain is built from TRBV7-3 and TRBJ2-3; perhaps TRBD2 as D (6 bases). This CDR3 spans 16 amino acids. Germline V gene lookup returns CDR1 SGHTA and CDR2 FQGTGA. The V gene lost 1 base and the J gene lost 3 bases, with 14 bases spanning the gap. The CDR3 spells CASSLMGGGGTDTQYF. Here the CDR3 DNA reads TGTGCCAGCAGCTTAATGGGGGGAGGAGGTACAGATACGCAGTATTTT.

The chain carries TRBV28 and TRBJ2-7, with 10 bases fitting TRBD2. There are 15 residues in the CDR3. Per germline, CDR1 MDHEN and CDR2 SYDVKM. With V trimmed by 2 bases and J by 4 bases, 5 bases remained unmatched. The DNA of the CDR3 is TGTGCCAGCAGTTTAGCCGGACTAGCGGATTACGAGCAGTACTTC. Translation: CASSLAGLADYEQYF.

The chain joins TRBV10-2 to TRBJ2-1; the match to TRBD2 covers 12 bases. Germline V gene data show CDR1 as WSHSY and CDR2 as SAAADI. The CDR3 is 16 residues long. V trimming: 6 bases; J trimming: 7 bases; junction bases outside the gene matches: 10. In nucleotides, the CDR3 is TGCGCCAGCAGGACTAGCGGGGGTGGCATGCGGAATGAGCAGTTCTTC. Encoded protein: CASRTSGGGMRNEQFF.

The gene calls are TRBV10-2 and TRBJ1-4; D uncertain. Germline V CDR1 and CDR2: WSHSY, SAAADI. The CDR3 is 13 amino acids. V gave up 2 bases and J gave up 5 bases, with 6 bases separating them. The CDR3 DNA reads TGCGCCAGCAGTGAGAAGAGAAATGAAAAACTGTTTTTT. The encoded protein is CASSEKRNEKLFF.

In DNA form, the CDR3 reads TGTGCCAGCTCACCCAGACAGGGGGCGCAAACCGGGGAGCTGTTTTTT. Its translation is CASSPRQGAQTGELFF. V usage is TRBV18 and J usage is TRBJ2-2; TRBD1 aligns across 10 bases. The germline V gene has CDR1 KGHSH and CDR2 LQKENI. The junction had 6 bases not matched to a gene; V was cut back by 3 bases and J by 5 bases. This CDR3 spans 16 amino acids.

This rearrangement joins TRBV28 to TRBJ2-7; tentatively, D is TRBD2 (6 bases). V shed 5 bases and J shed 3 bases, with 20 bases lying between them. Germline V gives CDR1 MDHEN, CDR2 SYDVKM. The CDR3 sequence is 16 residues long. CDR3 nucleotides: TGTGCCAGCAGTCTGGCGGTTGCGGGACGAAACTACGAGCAGTACTTC. Its translation: CASSLAVAGRNYEQYF.